This record covers a single T cell receptor (beta chain). This sample was taken from a study of blood T cell repertoires in COVID-19. Overall study context: COVID-19 samples from acute and convalescent phases originated in the United States, Italy and Spain.

Only in-frame clones appear in the TCRdb table, and some are missing; sequencing was by immunoSEQ multiplex PCR. This sample has 200,000 to 300,000 clones, with approximately 88% found just once. V lost 4 bases to trimming and J lost 3 bases; unmatched junction nucleotides: 4. The CDR3 is 13 residues long. The germline CDR1 and CDR2 sequences are GTSNPN and SVGIG (reference sequence). The study drew participants aged about 18 to 89 years from some 23 US areas. Material: PBMCs or T cells enriched from blood (not recorded which). The rearrangement joins TRBV30 to TRBJ2-7, with 9 positions matching TRBD1. The TCR sequence derives from a woman aged 40 to 49 who had been exposed to COVID-19. The CDR3 sequence is CAWNPGQGYEQYF. The DNA of the CDR3 is TGTGCCTGGAACCCGGGACAGGGCTACGAGCAGTACTTC.